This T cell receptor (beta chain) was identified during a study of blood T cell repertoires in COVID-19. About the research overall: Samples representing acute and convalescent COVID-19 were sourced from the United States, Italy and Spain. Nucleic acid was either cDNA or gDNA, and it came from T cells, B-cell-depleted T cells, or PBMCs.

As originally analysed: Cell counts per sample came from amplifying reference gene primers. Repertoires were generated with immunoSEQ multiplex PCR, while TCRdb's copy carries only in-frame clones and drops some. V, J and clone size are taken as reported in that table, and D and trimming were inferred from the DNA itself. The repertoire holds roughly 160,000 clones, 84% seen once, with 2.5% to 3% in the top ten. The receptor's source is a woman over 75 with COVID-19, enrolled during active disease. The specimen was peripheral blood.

CDR3 DNA sequence: TGTGCCAGCAGTTTATGGCGCTCCTACGAGCAGTACTTC. This gives the protein CASSLWRSYEQYF. This chain joins TRBV28 and TRBJ2-7; D is uncertain. The CDR3 contains 13 residues. Germline V lookup: CDR1 MDHEN, CDR2 SYDVKM. Trimming took 0 bases from V and 0 from J, leaving 3 bases between them.